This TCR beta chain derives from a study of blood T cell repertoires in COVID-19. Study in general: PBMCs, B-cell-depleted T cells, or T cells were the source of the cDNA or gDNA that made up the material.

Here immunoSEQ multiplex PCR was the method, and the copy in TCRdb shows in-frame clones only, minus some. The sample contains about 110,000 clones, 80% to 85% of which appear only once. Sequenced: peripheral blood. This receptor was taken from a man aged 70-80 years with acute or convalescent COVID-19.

DNA for the CDR3: TGCGCCAGCAGCTCTAGCGGGGGGGCCGATGAGCAGTTCTTC. This translates into CASSSSGGADEQFF. The gene calls are TRBV5-1 and TRBJ2-1, with 12 nucleotides matching TRBD2. V trimming: 3 bases; J trimming: 8 bases; junction bases outside the gene matches: 3. This CDR3 has 14 amino acids. Per the germline V gene, CDR1 is SGHRS and CDR2 is YFSETQ.